A single sample gave rise to the 24 T cell receptor beta chains below, sequenced in a study of blood T cell repertoires in COVID-19. Clones were sequenced by immunoSEQ multiplex PCR, and TCRdb holds only the in-frame ones, with some missing. Of roughly 220,000 clones listed, over 75% are singletons. The sequenced sample was peripheral blood. The receptors were gathered from an elderly man with acute or convalescent COVID-19.

The chain joins TRBV18 to TRBJ2-5, with 7 bases fitting TRBD2. This CDR3 contains 15 residues. Germline assignment: CDR1 KGHSH and CDR2 LQKENI. V lost 6 bases to trimming and J lost 4 bases; unmatched junction nucleotides: 11. As DNA, the CDR3 is TGTGCCAGCTCGGCCTCGGGGGGTCAGGGAGAGACCCAGTACTTC. This gives the protein CASSASGGQGETQYF.

The CDR3 DNA reads TGTGCCAGCAGCCAGCCTGGGACAGGGGATAGCTACACCTTC. Translating gives CASSQPGTGDSYTF. The V call is TRBV3-1 (or the pseudogene TRBV3-2), the J call TRBJ1-2; 10 nucleotides match TRBD1. Germline V gives CDR1 LGHDT, CDR2 YNNKEL (reference sequence). The CDR3 length is 14 residues. V shed 3 bases, J shed 9 bases, and the junction held 7 bases outside the gene matches.

The V gene is TRBV6-2 or TRBV6-3, the J gene TRBJ2-7, with 7 bases that match TRBD2. The V gene's germline CDR1 is MNHEY and CDR2 SVGEGT. The length of the CDR3 is 12 residues. V lost 5 bases, J lost 3 bases, and 1 base stayed unmatched. The CDR3 is CASSTGGYEQYV. In nucleotides, the CDR3 is TGTGCCAGCAGTACGGGGGGCTACGAGCAGTACGTC.

This clone came up once. This sequence joins TRBV7-3 and TRBJ2-1; weak D call: TRBD2 (6 bases). CDR3 length: 14 amino acids. V lost 4 bases to trimming and J lost 4 bases, with 11 bases between them. The V gene's germline CDR1 is SGHTA and CDR2 FQGTGA. CDR3 in amino acids: CASSWGEPYNEQFF. CDR3 nucleotide sequence: TGTGCCAGCAGCTGGGGGGAACCGTACAATGAGCAGTTCTTC.

This chain joins TRBV5-1 and TRBJ1-4; tentatively, D is TRBD1 (5 bases). In germline, CDR1 is SGHRS, CDR2 YFSETQ. V was clipped by 3 bases and J by 12 bases, with 21 bases between them. This CDR3 comprises 15 residues. CDR3 nucleotides: TGCGCCAGCAGCTGGGGACTTCAAAATTCATGGGAACTGTTTTTT. Amino acids: CASSWGLQNSWELFF.

V gene TRBV6-2 or TRBV6-3 combines with J gene TRBJ1-1; the D is unclear. Germline CDR1 is MNHEY and CDR2 is SVGEGT. The CDR3 consists of 15 residues. V was cut by 6 bases and J by 4 bases, with 18 bases left in between. The CDR3: CASSRSGSGSTEAFF. In DNA form, the CDR3 reads TGTGCCAGCAGCCGCTCCGGTTCGGGGAGCACTGAAGCTTTCTTT.

The chain combines TRBV30 with TRBJ2-3, with D possibly matching TRBD1 (5 bases). The germline V gene has CDR1 GTSNPN and CDR2 SVGIG (reference sequence). CDR3 length: 13 amino acids. Trimming took off 2 bases at V and 3 bases at J, with 9 bases between the two ends. This CDR3 is CAWSWQGTDTQYF. The CDR3 DNA is TGTGCCTGGAGTTGGCAGGGAACAGATACGCAGTATTTT.

The gene calls are TRBV7-3 and TRBJ1-1; 9 nucleotides agree with TRBD1. Germline CDR1 reads SGHTA; CDR2 reads FQGTGA. The CDR3 has 16 amino acids. The V segment lost 1 base and the J segment 2 bases; nucleotides outside the gene matches: 5. The CDR3 spells CASSLMGQGSNTEAFF. CDR3 in DNA: TGTGCCAGCAGCTTAATGGGACAGGGAAGTAACACTGAAGCTTTCTTT.

This chain joins TRBV28 and TRBJ1-4, with D possibly matching TRBD1 (5 bases). The CDR3 extends over 15 amino acids. Between the trimmed V and J ends, which lost 4 bases and 7 bases, there was a span of 16 bases. Germline values: CDR1 MDHEN, CDR2 SYDVKM. CDR3: CASSSPGGRSEKLFF. The DNA of the CDR3 is TGTGCCAGCAGTTCTCCCGGGGGTCGGAGTGAAAAACTGTTTTTT.

This chain joins TRBV28 and TRBJ2-4; D remains ambiguous. CDR1 and CDR2 from the germline V gene are MDHEN and SYDVKM. CDR3 length equals 12 residues. V lost 7 bases and J lost 4, with 8 bases in between. CDR3 nucleotides: TGTGCCAGCACTACAGTAAAAAACATTCAGTACTTC. This sequence encodes CASTTVKNIQYF.

CDR3 residues: CASSFNSNQPQHF. DNA for the CDR3: TGTGCCAGCAGTTTCAATAGCAATCAGCCCCAGCATTTT. This chain links TRBV28 with TRBJ1-5; no clear D. Per the germline V gene, CDR1 is MDHEN and CDR2 is SYDVKM. The CDR3 sequence is 13 residues long. The V end lost 3 bases, the J end lost 0 bases, and 3 bases lay between the germline ends.

This clone was detected ten times or more. CDR3 in amino acids: CASSPREGISGNTIYF. The CDR3, as DNA: TGCGCCAGCAGCCCAAGAGAGGGTATCTCTGGAAACACCATATATTTT. V gene TRBV4-3 combines with J gene TRBJ1-3; D is unresolved. Trimming took 4 bases from V and 0 from J, leaving 13 bases between them. The CDR3 spans 16 residues. CDR1 and CDR2 from the germline V gene are LGHNA and YSLEER.

The chain links TRBV9 to TRBJ2-2; 8 nucleotides agree with TRBD1. Germline-derived CDR1 and CDR2 are SGDLS and YYNGEE. Germline trimming cut 0 bases from V and 5 bases from J; bases unmatched to any gene: 6. The CDR3 loop spans 16 amino acids. The CDR3 reads CASSVGTGRDTGELFF. The CDR3 DNA reads TGTGCCAGCAGCGTAGGGACAGGGCGTGATACCGGGGAGCTGTTTTTT.

The chain carries TRBV15 and TRBJ1-5, with 10 nucleotides matching TRBD1. Germline V gene lookup returns CDR1 LNHNV and CDR2 YYDKDF (reference sequence). V lost 5 bases, J lost 6 bases, and 7 bases stayed unmatched. The CDR3 sequence is 15 residues long. CDR3 DNA sequence: TGTGCCACCAGCCTAGGGACAGGGGTAATTCAGCCCCAGCATTTT. This sequence encodes CATSLGTGVIQPQHF.

This clone was detected only once. The CDR3 here is CASSFVGLAEGDTQYF. The CDR3 region has the DNA TGCGCCAGCAGCTTTGTCGGGCTAGCGGAGGGTGATACGCAGTATTTT. The genes are TRBV5-1 and TRBJ2-3; 7 nucleotides match TRBD2. Germline loops: CDR1 SGHRS, CDR2 YFSETQ. The CDR3 has 16 amino acids. The V segment lost 2 bases and the J segment 6 bases; nucleotides outside the gene matches: 12. The full variable domain, completed using reference TRBV5-1 and TRBJ2-3, is KAGVTQTPRYLIKTRGQQVTLSCSPISGHRSVSWYQQTPGQGLQFLFEYFSETQRNKGNFPGRFSGRQFSNSRSEMNVSTLELGDSALYLCASSFVGLAEGDTQYFGPGTRLTVL.

In its sample, this clone was seen a few times. The V call is TRBV11-2, the J call TRBJ2-1, with TRBD2 matching over 9 bases. V gave up 1 base and J gave up 16 bases; unmatched junction bases: 17. This CDR3 contains 16 residues. Germline V gene data show CDR1 as SGHAT and CDR2 as FQNNGV. The CDR3 loop is CASSLAFRGRAPYLFF. CDR3 coding DNA: TGTGCCAGCAGCTTAGCATTTCGCGGGAGGGCCCCGTACCTCTTCTTC.

CDR3 amino acids: CASSYDLAGPSAYNEQFF. The CDR3 nucleotides read TGTGCCAGCAGTTACGACCTAGCGGGACCCAGCGCCTACAATGAGCAGTTCTTC. The chain carries TRBV6-2 or TRBV6-3 and TRBJ2-1; 9 bases align to TRBD2. CDR3 size: 18 residues. CDR1 and CDR2 from the germline V gene are MNHEY and SVGEGT. After removal of 2 bases from V and 2 bases from J, the junction contained 10 bases not matched to a gene.

The rearrangement joins TRBV28 to TRBJ2-3; 10 positions match TRBD2. After removal of 4 bases from V and 4 bases from J, the junction contained 5 bases not matched to a gene. CDR1 MDHEN and CDR2 SYDVKM come from the germline V gene. CDR3 length: 15 amino acids. CDR3 sequence: CASSSPGLASDTQYF. The DNA of the CDR3 is TGTGCCAGCAGTTCCCCGGGACTAGCGTCAGATACGCAGTATTTT. Supplemented by reference TRBV28 and TRBJ2-3, the full variable domain reads DVKVTQSSRYLVKRTGEKVFLECVQDMDHENMFWYRQDPGLGLRLIYFSYDVKMKEKGDIPEGYSVSREKKERFSLILESASTNQTSMYLCASSSPGLASDTQYFGPGTRLTVL.

This chain links TRBV29-1 with TRBJ1-1; D unresolved. Between the trimmed V and J ends, which lost 6 bases and 1 base, there was a span of 9 bases. Germline V gene lookup returns CDR1 SQVTM and CDR2 ANQGSEA. The CDR3 contains 12 residues. The CDR3 bases are TGCAGCGTCGGAGATACGAACACTGAAGCTTTCTTT. This codes for CSVGDTNTEAFF.

The J gene is TRBJ2-7, the V gene TRBV11-2; TRBD2 matches at 7 bases. The CDR3 spans 14 residues. Germline V CDR1 and CDR2: SGHAT, FQNNGV. Trimming removed 0 bases from V and 1 base from J; junction bases left unmatched: 0. The CDR3 region is CASSLERESYEQYF. The CDR3 DNA sequence: TGTGCCAGCAGCTTAGAGCGGGAGTCCTACGAGCAGTACTTC.

The chain couples TRBV29-1 to TRBJ2-2; TRBD2 matches 12 bases. CDR3 length: 17 amino acids. Germline V CDR1 and CDR2: SQVTM, ANQGSEA. Losses at the gene ends were 0 bases for V and 4 bases for J; bases not matched to a gene: 6. The CDR3 DNA follows: TGCAGCGTTGAAGAGACTAGCGGGAGCTATAGCACCGGGGAGCTGTTTTTT. This sequence encodes CSVEETSGSYSTGELFF.

The chain is built from TRBV10-1 and TRBJ2-7; tentative D call: TRBD2 (6 bases). The V end lost 2 bases, the J end lost 0 bases, and 8 bases lay between the germline ends. There are 14 residues in the CDR3. CDR1 is WNHNN and CDR2 is SYGVQD in the germline V gene (reference sequence). The chain's CDR3 is CASSEGGSSYEQYF. CDR3 nucleotides: TGCGCCAGCAGTGAGGGGGGGAGCTCCTACGAGCAGTACTTC.

CDR3 amino acids: CASSLYRGGLAKNIQYF. CDR3 DNA: TGTGCCAGCAGCCTCTACCGGGGGGGGCTAGCCAAAAACATTCAGTACTTC. V is TRBV4-2 and J is TRBJ2-4; TRBD2 matches 8 bases. CDR1 is LGHNA, CDR2 YNFKEQ, per germline. The CDR3 sequence is 17 residues long. V gave up 4 bases and J gave up 0 bases; unmatched junction bases: 8.

This clone was seen only once. This chain links TRBV19 with TRBJ1-3; TRBD1 aligns across 7 bases. The V gene's germline CDR1 is LNHDA and CDR2 SQIVND (reference sequence). This CDR3 contains 8 residues. The ends lost 9 bases at V and 15 bases at J; junction bases unmatched: 2. CDR3 region: CARRDRYF. CDR3 DNA sequence: TGTGCCAGGAGGGACAGATATTTT.